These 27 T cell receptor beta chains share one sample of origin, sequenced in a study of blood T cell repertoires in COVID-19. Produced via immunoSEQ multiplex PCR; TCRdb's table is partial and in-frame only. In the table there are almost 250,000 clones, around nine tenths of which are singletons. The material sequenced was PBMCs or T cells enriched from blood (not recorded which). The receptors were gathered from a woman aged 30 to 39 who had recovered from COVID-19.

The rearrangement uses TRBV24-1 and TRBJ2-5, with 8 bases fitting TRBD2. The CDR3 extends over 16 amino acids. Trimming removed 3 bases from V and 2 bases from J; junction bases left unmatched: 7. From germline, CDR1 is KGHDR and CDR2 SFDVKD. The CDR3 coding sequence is TGTGCCACCAGTGATCTGAGCGGGGGAAATCAAGAGACCCAGTACTTC. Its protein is CATSDLSGGNQETQYF.

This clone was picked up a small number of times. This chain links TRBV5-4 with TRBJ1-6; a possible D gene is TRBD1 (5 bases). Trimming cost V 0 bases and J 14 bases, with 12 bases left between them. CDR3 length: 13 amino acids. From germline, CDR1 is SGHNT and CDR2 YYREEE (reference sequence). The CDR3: CASSLGGEEALHF. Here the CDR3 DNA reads TGTGCCAGCAGCTTGGGGGGGGAAGAGGCCCTCCACTTT.

The CDR3 loop is CASSPRLWTRAYEQYF. In DNA, the CDR3 is TGTGCCAGCAGCCCCCGATTGTGGACAAGAGCCTACGAGCAGTACTTC. The chain links TRBV4-2 to TRBJ2-7; TRBD1 might be the D (5 bases). V lost 4 bases, J lost 2 bases, and 18 bases lay in between. The CDR3 is 16 amino acids. The germline CDR1 and CDR2 sequences are LGHNA and YNFKEQ.

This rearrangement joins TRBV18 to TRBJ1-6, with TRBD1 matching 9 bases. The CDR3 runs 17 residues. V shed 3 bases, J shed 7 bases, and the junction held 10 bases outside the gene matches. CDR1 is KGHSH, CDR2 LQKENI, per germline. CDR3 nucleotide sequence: TGTGCCAGCTCACCTAGAAATTCCGGACAGGGGAATTCACCCCTCCACTTT. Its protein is CASSPRNSGQGNSPLHF.

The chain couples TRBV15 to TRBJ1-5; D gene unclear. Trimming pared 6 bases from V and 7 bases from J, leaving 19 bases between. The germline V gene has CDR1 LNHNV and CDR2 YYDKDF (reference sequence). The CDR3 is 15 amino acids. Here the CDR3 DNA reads TGTGCCACCAGAATGGCCGGGTCCCCTAACCAGCCCCAGCATTTT. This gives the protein CATRMAGSPNQPQHF.

The CDR3 sequence: CASIPDSTLYNSPLHF. The CDR3 region has the DNA TGTGCCAGCATCCCGGACAGCACCCTCTATAATTCACCCCTCCACTTT. The chain links TRBV28 to TRBJ1-6, with a possible D match to TRBD1 (6 bases). From germline, CDR1 is MDHEN and CDR2 SYDVKM. The CDR3 is made up of 16 amino acids. The ends were cut back, 7 bases at V and 3 bases at J, with 16 bases in the middle.

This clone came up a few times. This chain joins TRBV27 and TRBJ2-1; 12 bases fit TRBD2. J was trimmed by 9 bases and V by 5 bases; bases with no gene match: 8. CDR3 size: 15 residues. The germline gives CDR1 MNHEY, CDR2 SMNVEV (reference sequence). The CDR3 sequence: CASSPRTSGTGEQFF. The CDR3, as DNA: TGTGCCAGCAGTCCTCGGACTAGCGGGACAGGTGAGCAGTTCTTC.

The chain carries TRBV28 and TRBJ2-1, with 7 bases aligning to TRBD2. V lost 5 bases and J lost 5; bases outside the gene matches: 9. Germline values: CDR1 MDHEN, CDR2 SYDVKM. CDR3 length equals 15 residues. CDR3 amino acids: CASSLNNGRNNEQFF. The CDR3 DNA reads TGTGCCAGCAGTCTTAACAACGGGAGGAACAATGAGCAGTTCTTC.

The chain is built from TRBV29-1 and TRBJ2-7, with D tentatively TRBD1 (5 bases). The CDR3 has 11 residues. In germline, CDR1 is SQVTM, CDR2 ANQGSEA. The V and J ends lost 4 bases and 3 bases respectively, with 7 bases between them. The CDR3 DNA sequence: TGCAGCGTTGTAAGGGGCTACGAGCAGTACTTC. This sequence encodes CSVVRGYEQYF.

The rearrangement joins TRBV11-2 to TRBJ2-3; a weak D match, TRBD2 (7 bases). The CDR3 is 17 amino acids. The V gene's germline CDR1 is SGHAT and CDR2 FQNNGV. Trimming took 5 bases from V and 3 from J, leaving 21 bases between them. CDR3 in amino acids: CASSTRGGGVKTDTQYF. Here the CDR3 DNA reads TGTGCCAGCAGCACACGAGGGGGGGGAGTTAAGACAGATACGCAGTATTTT.

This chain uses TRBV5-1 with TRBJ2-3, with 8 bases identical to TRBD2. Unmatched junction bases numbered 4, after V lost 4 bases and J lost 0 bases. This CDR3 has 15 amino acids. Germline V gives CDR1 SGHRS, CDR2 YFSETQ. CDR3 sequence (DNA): TGCGCCAGCAGCGACCCTAGCGGGAGCACAGATACGCAGTATTTT. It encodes CASSDPSGSTDTQYF.

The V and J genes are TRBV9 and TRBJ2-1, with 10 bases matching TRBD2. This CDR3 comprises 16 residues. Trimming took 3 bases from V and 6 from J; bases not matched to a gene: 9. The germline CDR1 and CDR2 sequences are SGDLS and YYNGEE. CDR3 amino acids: CASSARLAGVLNEQFF. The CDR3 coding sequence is TGTGCCAGCAGCGCCCGACTAGCGGGCGTCCTCAATGAGCAGTTCTTC.

The chain's CDR3 is CASSHNRDSYEQYF. The CDR3 region has the DNA TGTGCCAGCAGCCACAACCGGGACAGCTACGAGCAGTACTTC. The chain has TRBV7-3 and TRBJ2-7; 7 bases map to TRBD1. Trimming took 5 bases from V and 3 from J; bases not matched to a gene: 7. The CDR3 length is 14 residues. Germline lookup yields CDR1 SGHTA and CDR2 FQGTGA.

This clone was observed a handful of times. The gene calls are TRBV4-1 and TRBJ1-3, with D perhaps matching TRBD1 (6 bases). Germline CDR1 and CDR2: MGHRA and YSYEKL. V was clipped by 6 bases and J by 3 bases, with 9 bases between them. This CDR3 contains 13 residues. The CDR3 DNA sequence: TGCGCCAGCAGAAGGGACATTGGAAACACCATATATTTT. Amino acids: CASRRDIGNTIYF.

DNA for the CDR3: TGTGCCAGCAGCTTACAGAACACGGATACGCAGTATTTT. Its protein product is CASSLQNTDTQYF. This chain links TRBV11-2 with TRBJ2-3; D gene uncertain. The CDR3 contains 13 residues. Germline V CDR1 and CDR2: SGHAT, FQNNGV. V was clipped by 2 bases and J by 6 bases, with 9 bases between them.

The CDR3 loop is CASSQRTGALNTEAFF. The CDR3 DNA sequence: TGTGCCAGCAGCCAACGGACAGGGGCCCTGAACACTGAAGCTTTCTTT. This chain links TRBV3-1 (or the pseudogene TRBV3-2) with TRBJ1-1, with 9 bases fitting TRBD1. CDR3 length: 16 amino acids. The germline V gene has CDR1 LGHDT and CDR2 YNNKEL (reference sequence). V shed 2 bases and J 0 bases; nucleotides not matched to a gene: 4.

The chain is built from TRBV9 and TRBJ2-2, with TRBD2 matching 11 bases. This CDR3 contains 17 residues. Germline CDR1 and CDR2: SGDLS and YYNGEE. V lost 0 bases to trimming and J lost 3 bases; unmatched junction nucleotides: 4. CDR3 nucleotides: TGTGCCAGCAGCGTAGGGGGGACTAGCGGTTACACCGGGGAGCTGTTTTTT. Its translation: CASSVGGTSGYTGELFF.

The CDR3 DNA sequence: TGTGCCAGCAGCCCGGGGCAGGGAGGAGCTGAAGCTTTCTTT. Protein: CASSPGQGGAEAFF. The V call is TRBV6-5, the J call TRBJ1-1; a weak D match, TRBD1 (5 bases). The CDR3 runs to 14 residues. Germline lookup yields CDR1 MNHEY and CDR2 SVGAGI. V lost 6 bases, J lost 6 bases, and 17 bases lay in between.

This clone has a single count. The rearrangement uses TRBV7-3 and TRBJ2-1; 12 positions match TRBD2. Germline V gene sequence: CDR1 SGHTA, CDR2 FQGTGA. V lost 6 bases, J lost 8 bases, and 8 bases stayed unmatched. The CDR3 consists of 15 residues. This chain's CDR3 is CASRKGTSGSDEQFF. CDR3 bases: TGTGCCAGCAGGAAAGGGACTAGCGGGTCCGATGAGCAGTTCTTC.

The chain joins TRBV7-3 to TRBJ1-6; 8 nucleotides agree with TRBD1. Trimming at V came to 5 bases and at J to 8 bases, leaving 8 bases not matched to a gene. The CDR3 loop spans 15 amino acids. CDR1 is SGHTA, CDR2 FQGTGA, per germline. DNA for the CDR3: TGTGCCAGCAGCCCCGCAGGGGGCGAGTATTCACCCCTCCACTTT. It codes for CASSPAGGEYSPLHF.

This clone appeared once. CDR3 DNA sequence: TGTGCCAGCAGCTCAATCAGGGGAAAGGGTGAGCAGTTCTTC. It translates to CASSSIRGKGEQFF. This chain joins TRBV11-3 and TRBJ2-1; weak D call: TRBD1 (6 bases). Trimming took off 4 bases at V and 9 bases at J, with 16 bases between the two ends. The CDR3 runs to 14 residues. Germline V CDR1 and CDR2: SGHNT, YENEEA. Full variable domain (rest looked up from reference TRBV11-3 and TRBJ2-1): EAGVVQSPRYKIIEKKQPVAFWCNPISGHNTLYWYLQNLGQGPELLIRYENEEAVDDSQLPKDRFSAERLKGVDSTLKIQPAELGDSAVYLCASSSIRGKGEQFFGPGTRLTVL.

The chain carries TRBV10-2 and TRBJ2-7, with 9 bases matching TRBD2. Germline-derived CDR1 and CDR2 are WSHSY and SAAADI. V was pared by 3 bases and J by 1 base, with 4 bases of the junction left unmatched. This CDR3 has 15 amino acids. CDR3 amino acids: CASSEWGLASYEQYF. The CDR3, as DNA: TGCGCCAGCAGTGAATGGGGACTAGCATCCTACGAGCAGTACTTC.

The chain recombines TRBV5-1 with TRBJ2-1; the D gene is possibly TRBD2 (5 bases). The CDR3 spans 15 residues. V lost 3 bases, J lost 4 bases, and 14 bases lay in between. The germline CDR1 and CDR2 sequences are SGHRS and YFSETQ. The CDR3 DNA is TGCGCCAGCAGCTCGATGAAGAGGGCGTACAATGAGCAGTTCTTC. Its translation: CASSSMKRAYNEQFF.

The CDR3 nucleotides read TGTGCCAGCAGCCAAGGGGCACCCCCAACCTACGAGCAGTACTTC. This gives the protein CASSQGAPPTYEQYF. The J gene is TRBJ2-7, the V gene TRBV3-1 (or the pseudogene TRBV3-2); D remains unclear. V was clipped by 1 base and J by 2 bases, with 12 bases between them. The CDR3 spans 15 residues. Germline CDR1 reads LGHDT; CDR2 reads YNNKEL (reference sequence).

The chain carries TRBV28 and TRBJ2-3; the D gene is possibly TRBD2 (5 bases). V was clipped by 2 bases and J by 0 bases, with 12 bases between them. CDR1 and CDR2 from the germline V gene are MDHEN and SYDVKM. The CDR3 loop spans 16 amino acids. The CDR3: CASSLNKGGSTDTQYF. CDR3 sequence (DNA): TGTGCCAGCAGTTTAAACAAGGGCGGGAGCACAGATACGCAGTATTTT.

The CDR3 DNA reads TGTGCCAGTAACTCCGTGACTGAGCACAATCAGCCCCAGCATTTT. Its protein is CASNSVTEHNQPQHF. The chain combines TRBV19 with TRBJ1-5; D remains unclear. The V gene lost 7 bases and the J gene lost 3 bases, with 16 bases spanning the gap. The CDR3 extends over 15 amino acids. CDR1 and CDR2 from the germline V gene are LNHDA and SQIVND (reference sequence).

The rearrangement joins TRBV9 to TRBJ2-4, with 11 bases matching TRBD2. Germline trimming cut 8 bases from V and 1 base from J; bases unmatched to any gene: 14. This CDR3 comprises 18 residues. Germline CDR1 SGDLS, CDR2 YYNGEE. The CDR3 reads CARFPGLAEGGAKNIQYF. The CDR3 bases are TGTGCCAGATTTCCGGGACTAGCGGAGGGGGGCGCCAAAAACATTCAGTACTTC.